The 5 T cell receptor beta chains presented below share a single source sample, sequenced in a study of beta chain features in type 1 diabetes. cDNA synthesis used the whole RNA isolate, giving expressed TCRB sequences. The protocol was immunoSEQ multiplex PCR, while the TCRdb copy is restricted to in-frame clones and leaves out a portion. Counted here are about 350,000 clones, around a fifth occurring once; the ten biggest clones make up 0.044%. Input material: naive CD4+ T cells from blood. The receptors shown here come from a woman younger than 30 in good health.

Only a few counts were recorded for this clone. This chain connects TRBV5-1 to TRBJ2-7; tentatively, D is TRBD1 (6 bases). This CDR3 region has 12 residues. With 7 bases removed from V and 6 bases from J, the gap between germline ends came to 14 bases. Germline CDR1 reads SGHRS; CDR2 reads YFSETQ. The CDR3 is CASGADSSEQYF. The CDR3 bases are TGCGCCAGCGGAGCGGACAGCTCCGAGCAGTACTTC.

This clone was observed a handful of times. V is TRBV2 and J is TRBJ2-4; unclear D gene. V dropped 7 bases and J dropped 6 bases, with 16 bases sitting between them. This CDR3 is 14 amino acids long. Germline V gene data show CDR1 as SNHLY and CDR2 as FYNNEI. As DNA, the CDR3 is TGTGCCAGCACTCTCTCTGGGCAGGCAAACATTCAGTACTTC. It encodes CASTLSGQANIQYF.

Here the CDR3 reads CASSLDLARPPYEQYF. The CDR3 nucleotides read TGTGCCAGCAGCTTAGATCTAGCCAGGCCACCCTACGAGCAGTACTTC. V and J are TRBV11-2 and TRBJ2-7, with D possibly being TRBD2 (5 bases). Germline CDR1 is SGHAT and CDR2 is FQNNGV. The CDR3 runs to 16 residues. Trimming removed 0 bases from V and 2 bases from J, with 14 bases in between.

Only a few counts were recorded for this clone. The chain combines TRBV6-6 with TRBJ2-3; the D gene is possibly TRBD1 (6 bases). V lost 8 bases, J lost 0 bases, and 6 bases lay in between. The CDR3 is 12 amino acids. Germline assignment: CDR1 MNHNY and CDR2 SVGAGI (reference sequence). CDR3 bases: TGTGCCAGCGGACAGAGCACAGATACGCAGTATTTT. This codes for CASGQSTDTQYF.

This clone has only a few counts. V is TRBV29-1 and J is TRBJ2-1; 8 bases are a match to TRBD2. Germline CDR1 SQVTM, CDR2 ANQGSEA. The CDR3 runs to 16 residues. Trimming took 5 bases from V and 6 from J; bases not matched to a gene: 15. The CDR3 nucleotides read TGCAGCGTTAGAACCGGCGGGACTAGAGGGTCCAATGAGCAGTTCTTC. Translated, it gives CSVRTGGTRGSNEQFF.